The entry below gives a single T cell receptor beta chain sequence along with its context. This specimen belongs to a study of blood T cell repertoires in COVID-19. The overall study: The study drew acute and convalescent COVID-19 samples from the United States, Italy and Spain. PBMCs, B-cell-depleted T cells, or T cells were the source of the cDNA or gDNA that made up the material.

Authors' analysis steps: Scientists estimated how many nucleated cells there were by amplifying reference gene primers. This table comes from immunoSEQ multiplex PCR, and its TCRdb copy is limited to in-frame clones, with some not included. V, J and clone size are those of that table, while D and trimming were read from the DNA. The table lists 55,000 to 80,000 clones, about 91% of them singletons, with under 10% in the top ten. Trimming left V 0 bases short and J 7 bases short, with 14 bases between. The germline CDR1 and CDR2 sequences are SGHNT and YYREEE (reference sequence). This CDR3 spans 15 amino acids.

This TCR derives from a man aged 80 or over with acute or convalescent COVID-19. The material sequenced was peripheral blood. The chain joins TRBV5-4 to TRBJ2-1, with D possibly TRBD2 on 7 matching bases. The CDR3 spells CASSLDPGEGNEQFF. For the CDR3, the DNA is TGTGCCAGCAGCTTGGACCCAGGGGAGGGGAATGAGCAGTTCTTC.